This passage covers 5 T cell receptor beta chains from one sample sequenced in a study of cytomegalovirus exposure and HLA in healthy donors. Use of 60 Vbeta and 13 Jbeta primers characterized the PCR. This table comes from immunoSEQ multiplex PCR, and its TCRdb copy is limited to in-frame clones, with some not included. The sample has fewer than 200,000 clones, 84% seen once. Material for sequencing was PBMCs. The receptors were gathered from a man aged 25 to 40 in good health and CMV-seronegative.

The CDR3 DNA is TGCGCCAGCAGCCCACGGACAGGGGAGACTGAAGCTTTCTTT. It codes for CASSPRTGETEAFF. The chain is built from TRBV5-1 and TRBJ1-1; 9 bases fit TRBD1. The V segment lost 4 bases and the J segment 5 bases; nucleotides outside the gene matches: 6. Germline loops: CDR1 SGHRS, CDR2 YFSETQ. The CDR3 is made up of 14 amino acids.

This rearrangement joins TRBV28 to TRBJ2-2; TRBD2 might be the D (6 bases). V was clipped by 1 base and J by 7 bases, with 13 bases between them. Germline-derived CDR1 and CDR2 are MDHEN and SYDVKM. The CDR3 has 15 amino acids. CDR3 sequence: CASSLFGGSNGELFF. The CDR3 region has the DNA TGTGCCAGCAGTTTATTTGGGGGGAGTAACGGGGAGCTGTTTTTT.

The V call is TRBV30, the J call TRBJ2-7; 15 bases map to TRBD2. The CDR3 is 14 amino acids. Per germline, CDR1 GTSNPN and CDR2 SVGIG (reference sequence). The V gene end was trimmed by 5 bases and the J gene end by 2 bases; junction bases not matched to a gene: 1. The CDR3 here is CAWGTSGGPYEQYF. Here the CDR3 DNA reads TGTGCCTGGGGGACTAGCGGGGGGCCCTACGAGCAGTACTTC.

This chain links TRBV7-9 with TRBJ2-2; possibly TRBD2 for D (6 bases). V dropped 4 bases and J dropped 0 bases, with 12 bases sitting between them. Germline V gene lookup returns CDR1 SEHNR and CDR2 FQNEAQ (reference sequence). This CDR3 has 16 amino acids. CDR3 sequence: CASSSTSGANTGELFF. As DNA, the CDR3 is TGTGCCAGCAGCTCCACATCGGGGGCGAACACCGGGGAGCTGTTTTTT.

The V call is TRBV5-1, the J call TRBJ1-1; TRBD1 matches at 12 bases. The CDR3 spans 14 residues. Unmatched junction bases numbered 6, after V lost 8 bases and J lost 4 bases. Germline V CDR1 and CDR2: SGHRS, YFSETQ. CDR3 sequence (DNA): TGCGCCAGGCCGGGACAGGGGGCCGGCACTGAAGCTTTCTTT. The encoded protein is CARPGQGAGTEAFF.